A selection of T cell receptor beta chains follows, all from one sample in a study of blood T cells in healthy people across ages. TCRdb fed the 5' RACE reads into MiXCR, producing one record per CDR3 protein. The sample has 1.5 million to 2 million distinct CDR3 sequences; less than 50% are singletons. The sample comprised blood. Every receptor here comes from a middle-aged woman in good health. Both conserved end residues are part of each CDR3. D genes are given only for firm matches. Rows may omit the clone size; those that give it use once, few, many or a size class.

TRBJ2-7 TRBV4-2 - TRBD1 TGTGCCAGCAGCCAAGTTTCAGGGGAGACAGGGGGCTACGAGCAGTACTTC CASSQVSGETGGYEQYF
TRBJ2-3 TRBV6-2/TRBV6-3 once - TGTACCAGCAGCCTTTACAGTCGCACAGATACGCAGTATTTT CTSSLYSRTDTQYF
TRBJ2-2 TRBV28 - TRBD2 TGTGCCAGCCGCAGACTAGCGGGGAACACCGGGGAGCTGTTTTTT CASRRLAGNTGELFF
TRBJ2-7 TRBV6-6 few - TGTGCCAGCAGTCCCGGGACGGCGATCTCCTACGAGCAGTACTTC CASSPGTAISYEQYF
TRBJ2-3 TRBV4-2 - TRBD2 TGTGCCAGCAGCCAAGGCATCGCTAGCGGGGGAAGGTTGAATACAGATACGCAGTATTTT CASSQGIASGGRLNTDTQYF
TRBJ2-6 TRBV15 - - TGTGCCACCAGCAGCGGGCCTTCTGGGGCCAACGTCCTGACTTTC CATSSGPSGANVLTF
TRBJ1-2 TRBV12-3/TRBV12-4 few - TGTGCCAGCAGCCCCGGACAGATTAGCTATGGCTACACCTTC CASSPGQISYGYTF
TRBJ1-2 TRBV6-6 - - TGTGCCAGCAGTCCGAAGACAGGCGGCTATGGCTACACCTTC CASSPKTGGYGYTF
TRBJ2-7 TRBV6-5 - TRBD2 TGTGCCAGCAGTTACTACAACCGGGGGGGCTCCTCCTACGAGCAGTACTTC CASSYYNRGGSSYEQYF
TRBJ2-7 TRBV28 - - TGTGCCAGCAGTTTCGGGCCCTCAAACCCCTACGAGCAGTACTTC CASSFGPSNPYEQYF
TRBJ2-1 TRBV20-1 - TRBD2 TGCAGTGCTAGAGTAGCGGGGGGGTCGAGCTCCTACAATGAGCAGTTCTTC CSARVAGGSSSYNEQFF
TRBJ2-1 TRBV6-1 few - TGTGCCAGCAGTGGGGAGCAGATCCGGGACTACAATGAGCAGTTCTTC CASSGEQIRDYNEQFF
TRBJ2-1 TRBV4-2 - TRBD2 TGTGCCAGCAGCCACCGGGGGGGGATATACAATGAGCAGTTCTTC CASSHRGGIYNEQFF
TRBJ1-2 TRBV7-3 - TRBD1 TGTGCCAGCAGCAAGACAGGGGGACTCTATGGCTACACCTTC CASSKTGGLYGYTF
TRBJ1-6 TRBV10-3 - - TGTGCCATCAGTGAGTCGGGGTGGAATTCACCCCTCCACTTT CAISESGWNSPLHF
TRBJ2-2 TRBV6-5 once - TGTGCCAGCAGTTACGCGAGTTTGGGGACCGGGGAGCTGTTTTTT CASSYASLGTGELFF
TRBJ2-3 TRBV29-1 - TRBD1 TGCAGCGTGCGGGACAGGGTTTTGGATACGCAGTATTTT CSVRDRVLDTQYF
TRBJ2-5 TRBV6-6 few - TGTGCCAGCAAAGGAGGCAGGGCGAAGACCCAGTACTTC CASKGGRAKTQYF
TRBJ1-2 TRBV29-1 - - TGCAGCGTTGAAGTGGTCAGCCCTAATGGCTACACCTTC CSVEVVSPNGYTF
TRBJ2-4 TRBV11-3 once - TGTGCCAGCAGCTGGGACCTGGGGGAGCCCCAGTACTTC CASSWDLGEPQYF
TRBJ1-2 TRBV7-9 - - TGTGCCAGCAGCTTAGCGGAAACAGGGAAAGGCTACACCTTC CASSLAETGKGYTF
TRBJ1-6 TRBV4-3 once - TGCGCCAGCAGCCAAGCCCGTCAGACACCCCTCCACTTT CASSQARQTPLHF
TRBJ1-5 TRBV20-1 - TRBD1 TGCAGTGCTAGCCAGGGGGATCACAATCAGCCCCAGCATTTT CSASQGDHNQPQHF
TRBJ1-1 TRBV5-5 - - TGTGCCAGCAGCTTGGCACTGTTTTCTGAAGCTTTCTTT CASSLALFSEAFF
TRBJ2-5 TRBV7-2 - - TGTGCCAGCAGGGCTGATACAGGGGAGGGAGAGACCCAGTACTTC CASRADTGEGETQYF
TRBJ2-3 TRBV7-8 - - TGTGCCAGCAGCTTAGAAGGAGGCGGGGCCCTAGCAGATACGCAGTATTTT CASSLEGGGALADTQYF
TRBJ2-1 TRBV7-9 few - TGTGCCAGCACCCACAAGACCGGCTCCTACAATGAGCAGTTCTTC CASTHKTGSYNEQFF
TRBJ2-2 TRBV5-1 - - TGCGCCAGCAGCTTCAGCAGGGTGAACACCGGGGAGCTGTTTTTT CASSFSRVNTGELFF
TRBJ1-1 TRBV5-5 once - TGTGCCAGCAGCTTGGGACAACGGCCTGAGGCTTTCTTT CASSLGQRPEAFF
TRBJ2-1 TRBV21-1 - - TGTGCCAGCAGCAATACGCCTCCCCCGTTCTTC CASSNTPPPFF
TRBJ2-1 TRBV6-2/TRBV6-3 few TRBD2 TGTGCCAGCACCGGGACTAGCGGGGGCCTCTTTGAGCAGTTCTTC CASTGTSGGLFEQFF
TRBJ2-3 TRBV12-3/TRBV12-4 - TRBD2 TGTACCAGCAGCCCGACTAGCGGGAGCCCAAGCACAGATACGCAGTATTTT CTSSPTSGSPSTDTQYF
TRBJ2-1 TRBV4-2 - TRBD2 TGTGCCAGCAGCCAAGATTGGCCCCCTAGCGGGGGCTACAATGAGCAGTTCTTC CASSQDWPPSGGYNEQFF
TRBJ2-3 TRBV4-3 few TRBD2 TGCGCCAGCAGCCAACTAACAAGTCTAGCGGGGGCCCCTGCCACGCAGTATTTT CASSQLTSLAGAPATQYF
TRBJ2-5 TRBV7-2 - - TGTGCCAGCAGCTTAGATCTCCGAGGGACCCAGTACTTC CASSLDLRGTQYF
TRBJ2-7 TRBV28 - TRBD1 TGTGCCAGCAGTTTTTCCGACAGGGTCGAAGGCGAGCAGTACTTC CASSFSDRVEGEQYF
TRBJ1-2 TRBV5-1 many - TGCGCCAGCAGCTCAGAGTGGGATAGCTATGGCTACACCTTC CASSSEWDSYGYTF
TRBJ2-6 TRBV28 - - TGTGCCAGCAGTTTAACTGTCGGGGGACCCCAACTCTCTGGGGCCAACGTCCTGACTTTC CASSLTVGGPQLSGANVLTF
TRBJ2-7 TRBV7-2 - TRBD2 TGTGCCAGCAGCTTAGGACGAGGGAGGGATCCCTACGAGCAGTACTTC CASSLGRGRDPYEQYF
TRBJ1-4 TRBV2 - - TGTGCCAGCAGTGACAGGGCTTCAACTAATGAAAAACTGTTTTTT CASSDRASTNEKLFF
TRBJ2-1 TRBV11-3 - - TGTGCCAGCAGCCCAAATCTCGGACAGCTGCATGAGCAGTTCTTC CASSPNLGQLHEQFF
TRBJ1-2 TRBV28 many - TGTGCCAGCATCGCGGTATCGCGGTATGGCTACACCTTC CASIAVSRYGYTF
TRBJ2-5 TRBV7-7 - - TGTGCTAGCAGCTTAGTGGGGGGGCCCACAGAGACCCAGTACTTC CASSLVGGPTETQYF
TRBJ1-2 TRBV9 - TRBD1 TGTGCCAGCAGCGTAGTACAACAGGGGACGGGTGGCTACACCTTC CASSVVQQGTGGYTF
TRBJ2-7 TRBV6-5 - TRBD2 TGTGCCAGCAGTTACTTGGGTTCGGCGGGGGGTCCCTACGAGCAGTACTTC CASSYLGSAGGPYEQYF
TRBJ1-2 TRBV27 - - TGTGCCAGCAGATCCTCGACAGGTCTCTATGGCTACACCTTC CASRSSTGLYGYTF
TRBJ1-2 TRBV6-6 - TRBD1 TGTGCCAGCAGTTACTCGTTAGGGGGCTCTGGCTACACCTTC CASSYSLGGSGYTF